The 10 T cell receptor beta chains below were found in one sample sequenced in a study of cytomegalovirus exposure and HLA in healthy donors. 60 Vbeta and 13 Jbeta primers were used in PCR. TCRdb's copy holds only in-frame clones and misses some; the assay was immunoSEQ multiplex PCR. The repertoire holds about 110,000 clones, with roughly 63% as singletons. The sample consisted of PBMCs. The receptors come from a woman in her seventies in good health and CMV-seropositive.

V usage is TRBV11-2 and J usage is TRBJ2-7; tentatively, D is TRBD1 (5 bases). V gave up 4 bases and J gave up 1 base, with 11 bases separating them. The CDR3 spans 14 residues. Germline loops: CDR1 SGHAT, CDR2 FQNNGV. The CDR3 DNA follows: TGTGCCAGCAGCTCACCGTGGACATCCTACGAGCAGTACTTC. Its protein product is CASSSPWTSYEQYF.

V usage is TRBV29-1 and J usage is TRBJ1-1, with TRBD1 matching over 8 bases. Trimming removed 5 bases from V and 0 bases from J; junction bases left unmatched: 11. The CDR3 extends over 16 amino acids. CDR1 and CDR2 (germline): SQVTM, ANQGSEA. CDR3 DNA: TGCAGCGTTTACCCTAAGGACAGGGAGGTGAACACTGAAGCTTTCTTT. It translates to CSVYPKDREVNTEAFF.

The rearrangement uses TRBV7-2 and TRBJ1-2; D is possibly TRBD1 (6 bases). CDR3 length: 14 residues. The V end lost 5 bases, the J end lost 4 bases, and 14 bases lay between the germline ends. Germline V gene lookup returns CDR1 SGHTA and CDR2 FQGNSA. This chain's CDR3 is CASSGEGGIYGYTF. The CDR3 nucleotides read TGTGCCAGCAGCGGAGAGGGGGGGATCTATGGCTACACCTTC.

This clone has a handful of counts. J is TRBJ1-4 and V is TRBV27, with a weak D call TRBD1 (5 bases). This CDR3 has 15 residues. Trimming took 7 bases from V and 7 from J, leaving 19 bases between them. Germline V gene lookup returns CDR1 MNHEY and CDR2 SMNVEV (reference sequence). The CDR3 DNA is TGTGCCAGCACCCAGTTCGCGGGGCATAGTGAAAAACTGTTTTTT. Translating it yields CASTQFAGHSEKLFF. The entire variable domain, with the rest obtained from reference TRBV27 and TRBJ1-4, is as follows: EAQVTQNPRYLITVTGKKLTVTCSQNMNHEYMSWYRQDPGLGLRQIYYSMNVEVTDKGDVPEGYKVSRKEKRNFPLILESPSPNQTSLYFCASTQFAGHSEKLFFGSGTQLSVL.

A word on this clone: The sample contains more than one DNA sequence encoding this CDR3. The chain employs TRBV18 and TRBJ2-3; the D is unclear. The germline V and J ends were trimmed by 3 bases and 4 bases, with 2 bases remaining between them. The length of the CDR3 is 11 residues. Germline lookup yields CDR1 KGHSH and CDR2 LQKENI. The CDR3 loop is CASSPADTQYF. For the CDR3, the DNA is TGTGCCAGCTCACCCGCAGATACGCAGTATTTT.

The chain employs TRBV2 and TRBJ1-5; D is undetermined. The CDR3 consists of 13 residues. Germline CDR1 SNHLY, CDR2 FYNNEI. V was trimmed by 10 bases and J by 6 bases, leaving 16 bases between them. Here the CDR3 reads CATTPQNGQPQHF. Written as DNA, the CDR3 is TGTGCCACCACCCCCCAAAACGGTCAGCCCCAGCATTTT.

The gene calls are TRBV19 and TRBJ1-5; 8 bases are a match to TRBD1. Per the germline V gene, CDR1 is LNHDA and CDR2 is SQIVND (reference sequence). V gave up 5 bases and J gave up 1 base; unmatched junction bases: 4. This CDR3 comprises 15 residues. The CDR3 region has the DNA TGTGCCAGTAGTCGGACAGGGCAAAGCAATCAGCCCCAGCATTTT. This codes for CASSRTGQSNQPQHF. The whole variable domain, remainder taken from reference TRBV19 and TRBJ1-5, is DGGITQSPKYLFRKEGQNVTLSCEQNLNHDAMYWYRQDPGQGLRLIYYSQIVNDFQKGDIAEGYSVSREKKESFPLTVTSAQKNPTAFYLCASSRTGQSNQPQHFGDGTRLSIL.

CDR3 nucleotide sequence: TGTGCCAGCAGCCCAGTCACAGATACGCAGTATTTT. It encodes CASSPVTDTQYF. The rearrangement uses TRBV6-1 and TRBJ2-3, with unresolved D. The CDR3 spans 12 residues. Trimming removed 6 bases from V and 2 bases from J, with 6 bases in between. Per germline, CDR1 MNHNS and CDR2 SASEGT.

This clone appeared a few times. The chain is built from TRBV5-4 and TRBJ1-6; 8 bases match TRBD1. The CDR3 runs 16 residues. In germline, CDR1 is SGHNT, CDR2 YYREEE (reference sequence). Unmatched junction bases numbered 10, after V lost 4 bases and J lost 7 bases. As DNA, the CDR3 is TGTGCCAGCAGCCTCGGGACAGGCTTTGAGAATTCACCCCTCCACTTT. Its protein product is CASSLGTGFENSPLHF.

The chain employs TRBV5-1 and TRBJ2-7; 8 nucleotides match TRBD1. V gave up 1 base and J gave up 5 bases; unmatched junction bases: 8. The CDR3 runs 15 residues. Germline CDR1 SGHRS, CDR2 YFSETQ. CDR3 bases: TGCGCCAGCAGCTTGCCAAGGACAGGGCTGCACGAGCAGTACTTC. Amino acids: CASSLPRTGLHEQYF.